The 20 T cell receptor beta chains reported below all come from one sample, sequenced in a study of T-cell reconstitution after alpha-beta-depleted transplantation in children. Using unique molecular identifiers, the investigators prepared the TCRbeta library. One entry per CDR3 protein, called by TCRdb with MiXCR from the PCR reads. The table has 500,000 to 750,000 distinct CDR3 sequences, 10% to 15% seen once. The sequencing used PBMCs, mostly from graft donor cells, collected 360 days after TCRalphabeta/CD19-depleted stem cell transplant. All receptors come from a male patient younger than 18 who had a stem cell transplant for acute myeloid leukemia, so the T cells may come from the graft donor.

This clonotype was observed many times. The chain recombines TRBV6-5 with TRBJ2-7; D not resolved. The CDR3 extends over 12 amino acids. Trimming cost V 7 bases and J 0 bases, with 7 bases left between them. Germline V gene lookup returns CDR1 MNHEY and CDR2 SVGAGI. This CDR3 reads CASTDGSYEQYF. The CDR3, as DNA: TGTGCCAGCACGGATGGCTCCTACGAGCAGTACTTC.

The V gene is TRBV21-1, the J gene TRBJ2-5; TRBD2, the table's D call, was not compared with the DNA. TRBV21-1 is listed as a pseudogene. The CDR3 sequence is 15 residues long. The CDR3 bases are TGTGCCAGCAGCAAGGGGGGACAGCGGCAAGAGACCCAGTACTTC. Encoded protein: CASSKGGQRQETQYF.

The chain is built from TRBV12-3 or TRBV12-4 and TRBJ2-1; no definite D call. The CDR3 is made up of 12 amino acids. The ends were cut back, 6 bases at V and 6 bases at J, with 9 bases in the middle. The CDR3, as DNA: TGTGCCAGCAGCCGGCTAGTCAATGAGCAGTTCTTC. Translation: CASSRLVNEQFF.

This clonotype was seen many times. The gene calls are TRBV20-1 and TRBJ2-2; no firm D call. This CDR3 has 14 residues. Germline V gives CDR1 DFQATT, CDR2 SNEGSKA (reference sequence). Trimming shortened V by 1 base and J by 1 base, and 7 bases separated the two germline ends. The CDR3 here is CSARVAENTGELFF. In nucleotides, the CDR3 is TGCAGTGCTAGAGTGGCGGAGAACACCGGGGAGCTGTTTTTT.

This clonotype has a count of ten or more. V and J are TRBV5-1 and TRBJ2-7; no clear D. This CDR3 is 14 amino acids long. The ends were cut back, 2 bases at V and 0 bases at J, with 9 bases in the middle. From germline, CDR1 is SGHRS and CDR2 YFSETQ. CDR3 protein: CASSLQLSSYEQYF. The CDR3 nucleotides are TGCGCCAGCAGCTTACAGCTGAGCTCCTACGAGCAGTACTTC.

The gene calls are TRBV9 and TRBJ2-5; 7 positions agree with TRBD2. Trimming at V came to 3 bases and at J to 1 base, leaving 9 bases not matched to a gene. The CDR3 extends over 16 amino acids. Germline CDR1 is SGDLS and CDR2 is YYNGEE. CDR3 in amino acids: CASSGGSSGRQETQYF. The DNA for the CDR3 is TGTGCCAGCAGCGGTGGTTCTAGCGGCCGCCAAGAGACCCAGTACTTC.

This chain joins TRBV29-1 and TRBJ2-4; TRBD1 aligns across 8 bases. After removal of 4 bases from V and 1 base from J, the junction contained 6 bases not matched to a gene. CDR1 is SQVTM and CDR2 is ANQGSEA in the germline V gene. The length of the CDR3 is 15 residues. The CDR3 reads CSVGQGLGAKNIQYF. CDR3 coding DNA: TGCAGCGTTGGACAGGGGTTAGGGGCCAAAAACATTCAGTACTTC.

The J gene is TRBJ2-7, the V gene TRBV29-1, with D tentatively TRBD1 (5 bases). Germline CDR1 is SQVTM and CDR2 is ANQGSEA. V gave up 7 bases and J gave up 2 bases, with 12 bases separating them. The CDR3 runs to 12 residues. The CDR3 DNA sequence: TGCAGCGCCGAGGAAGGGGCCTACGAGCAGTACTTC. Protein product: CSAEEGAYEQYF.

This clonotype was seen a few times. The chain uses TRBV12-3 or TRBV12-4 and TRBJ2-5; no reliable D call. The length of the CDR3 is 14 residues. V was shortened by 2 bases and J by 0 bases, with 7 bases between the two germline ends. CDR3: CASSLLQYQETQYF. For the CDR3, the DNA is TGTGCCAGCAGTTTACTGCAGTACCAAGAGACCCAGTACTTC.

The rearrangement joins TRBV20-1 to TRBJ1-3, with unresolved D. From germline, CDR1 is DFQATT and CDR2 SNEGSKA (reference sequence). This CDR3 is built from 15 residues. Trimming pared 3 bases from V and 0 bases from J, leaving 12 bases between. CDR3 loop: CSASGRGPSGNTIYF. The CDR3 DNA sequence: TGCAGTGCTAGCGGGCGCGGGCCCTCTGGAAACACCATATATTTT.

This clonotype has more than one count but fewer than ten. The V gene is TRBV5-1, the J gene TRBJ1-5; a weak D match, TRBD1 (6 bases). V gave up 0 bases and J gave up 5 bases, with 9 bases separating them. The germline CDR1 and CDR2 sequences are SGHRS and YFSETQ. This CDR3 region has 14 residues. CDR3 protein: CASSLGTVDQPQHF. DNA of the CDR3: TGCGCCAGCAGCTTGGGGACAGTAGATCAGCCCCAGCATTTT.

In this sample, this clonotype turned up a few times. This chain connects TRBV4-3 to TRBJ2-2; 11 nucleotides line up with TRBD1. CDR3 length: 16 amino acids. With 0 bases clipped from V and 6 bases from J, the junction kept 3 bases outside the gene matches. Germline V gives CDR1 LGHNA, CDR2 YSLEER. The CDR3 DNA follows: TGCGCCAGCAGCCAAGAAAAGGGACAGGGGGCCGGGGAGCTGTTTTTT. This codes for CASSQEKGQGAGELFF.

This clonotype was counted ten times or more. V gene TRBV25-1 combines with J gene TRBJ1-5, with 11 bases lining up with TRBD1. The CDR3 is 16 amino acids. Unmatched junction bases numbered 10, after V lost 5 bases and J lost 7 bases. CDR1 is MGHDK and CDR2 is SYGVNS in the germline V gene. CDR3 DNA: TGTGCCAGCAGTCCCCCCGGGACAGGGGGAAGCCAGCCCCAGCATTTT. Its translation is CASSPPGTGGSQPQHF.

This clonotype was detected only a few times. Here the CDR3 reads CSAYRDSGAPDTQYF. The CDR3 region has the DNA TGCAGTGCTTACCGGGACAGTGGGGCCCCGGATACGCAGTATTTT. The chain employs TRBV20-1 and TRBJ2-3; TRBD1 matches 7 bases. This CDR3 comprises 15 residues. Germline CDR1 is DFQATT and CDR2 is SNEGSKA (reference sequence). V gave up 5 bases and J gave up 6 bases; unmatched junction bases: 14.

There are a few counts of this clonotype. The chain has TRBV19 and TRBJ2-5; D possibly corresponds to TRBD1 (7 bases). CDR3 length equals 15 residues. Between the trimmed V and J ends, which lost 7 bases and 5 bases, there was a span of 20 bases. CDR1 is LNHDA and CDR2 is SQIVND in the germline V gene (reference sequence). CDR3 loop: CASTPQGGAGETQYF. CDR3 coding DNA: TGTGCCAGTACCCCTCAGGGGGGCGCCGGGGAGACCCAGTACTTC.

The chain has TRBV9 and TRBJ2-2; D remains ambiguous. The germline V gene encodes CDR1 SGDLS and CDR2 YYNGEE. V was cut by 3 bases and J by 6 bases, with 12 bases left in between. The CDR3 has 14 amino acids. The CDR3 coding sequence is TGTGCCAGCAGCGGACTGGGGTGGGCCGGGGAGCTGTTTTTT. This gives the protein CASSGLGWAGELFF.

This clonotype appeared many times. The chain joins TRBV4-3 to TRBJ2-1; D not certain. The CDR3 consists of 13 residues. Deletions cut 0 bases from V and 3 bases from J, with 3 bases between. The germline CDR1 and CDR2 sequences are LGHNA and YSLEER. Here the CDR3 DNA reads TGCGCCAGCAGCCAAGACAGCTACAATGAGCAGTTCTTC. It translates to CASSQDSYNEQFF.

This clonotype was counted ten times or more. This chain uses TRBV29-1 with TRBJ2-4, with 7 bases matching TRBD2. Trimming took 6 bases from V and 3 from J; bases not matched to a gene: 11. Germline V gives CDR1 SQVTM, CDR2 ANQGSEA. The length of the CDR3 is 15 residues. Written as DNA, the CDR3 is TGCAGCGTCGTTTCAGCCGCGGGAGTCAAAAACATTCAGTACTTC. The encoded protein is CSVVSAAGVKNIQYF.

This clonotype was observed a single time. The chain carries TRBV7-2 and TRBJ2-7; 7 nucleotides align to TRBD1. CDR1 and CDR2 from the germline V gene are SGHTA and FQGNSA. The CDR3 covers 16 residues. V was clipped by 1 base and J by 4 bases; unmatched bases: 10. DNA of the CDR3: TGTGCCAGCAGCTTAGGAGGATTGACAGGGTTGTACGAGCAGTACTTC. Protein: CASSLGGLTGLYEQYF.

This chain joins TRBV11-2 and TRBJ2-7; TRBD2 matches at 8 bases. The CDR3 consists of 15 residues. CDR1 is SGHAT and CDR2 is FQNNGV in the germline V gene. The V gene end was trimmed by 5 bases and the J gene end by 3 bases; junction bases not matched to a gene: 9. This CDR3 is CASSPAGLENYEQYF. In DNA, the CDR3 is TGTGCCAGCAGCCCAGCGGGACTAGAAAACTACGAGCAGTACTTC.